This entry features one T cell receptor (beta chain) sequence. Antigen specificity is unknown. The CDR3 totals 15 residues. CDR1 and CDR2 (germline): SGHRS, YFSETQ. The ends lost 2 bases at V and 4 bases at J; junction bases unmatched: 9. Template material for TCR beta VDJ and CDR3 profiling consisted of genomic DNA. TCRdb itself ran the reads through MiXCR, one entry per CDR3 protein. The sample contains around 430,000 distinct CDR3 sequences, around 30% of which appear only once. This sample is part of a study of CD8+CD57+ T cells in acquired aplastic anemia. The sequenced patients had an expansion of CD8+CD57+ cells seen by flow cytometry. Points from the study as a whole: About 29 CD8+ CDR3 sequences occurred in both the patients and the controls.

The chain combines TRBV5-1 with TRBJ2-7; 7 bases map to TRBD1. The sample comprised sorted CD4+, CD8+, or CD8+CD57+ T cells (not recorded which) from PBMCs. The source is a human donor with aplastic anemia. CDR3 in DNA: TGCGCCAGCAGCTTAGTTCCCGGGACAGCTTACGAGCAGTACTTC. This translates into CASSLVPGTAYEQYF.